A selection of T cell receptor beta chains follows, all from one sample in a study of Graves' ophthalmopathy and Graves' hyperthyroidism. From the multiplex PCR reads, TCRdb called clonotypes with MiXCR, one entry per CDR3 protein. This sample has roughly 610,000 distinct CDR3 sequences, with roughly 20% found just once. The sequenced material came from peripheral blood. These receptors came from a woman under 30 with stable Graves' hyperthyroidism. Some clones in this sample may be carry-over from other donors' samples. The CDR3 runs from the conserved cysteine through the conserved F or W. Fields, in order: CDR3 length, D gene, J gene, V gene, clone size, CDR3 protein, CDR3 DNA. D genes are given only for firm matches. Clone size appears in some rows only: once, few, many, or a class for an expanded clone.

CDR3 length: 13; D gene: .; J gene: TRBJ2-2; V gene: TRBV2; clone size: .; CDR3 protein: CASSEGVAGELFF; CDR3 DNA: TGTGCCAGCAGTGAGGGGGTGGCCGGGGAGCTGTTTTTT
CDR3 length: 16; D gene: TRBD1; J gene: TRBJ2-5; V gene: TRBV11-2; clone size: .; CDR3 protein: CASTTEGDRYWETQYF; CDR3 DNA: TGTGCCAGCACCACGGAGGGGGACAGGTACTGGGAGACCCAGTACTTC
CDR3 length: 14; D gene: .; J gene: TRBJ1-5; V gene: TRBV6-9; clone size: many; CDR3 protein: CASSYSENNQPQHF; CDR3 DNA: TGTGCCAGCAGTTATTCGGAGAACAATCAGCCCCAGCATTTT
CDR3 length: 14; D gene: .; J gene: TRBJ2-7; V gene: TRBV15; clone size: many; CDR3 protein: CATSTLQRSGEQYF; CDR3 DNA: TGTGCCACCAGCACCCTTCAGCGGTCCGGCGAGCAGTACTTC
CDR3 length: 16; D gene: .; J gene: TRBJ1-2; V gene: TRBV6-5; clone size: many; CDR3 protein: CASSYTITGLLGGYTF; CDR3 DNA: TGTGCCAGCAGTTACACCATCACAGGGCTCTTGGGTGGCTACACCTTC
CDR3 length: 17; D gene: TRBD2; J gene: TRBJ2-7; V gene: TRBV6-5; clone size: many; CDR3 protein: CASSYSMGTSGGAAQYF; CDR3 DNA: TGTGCCAGCAGTTACTCGATGGGGACTAGCGGGGGGGCCGCGCAGTACTTC
CDR3 length: 11; D gene: .; J gene: TRBJ2-5; V gene: TRBV28; clone size: many; CDR3 protein: CASRTEETQYF; CDR3 DNA: TGTGCCAGCAGGACGGAGGAGACCCAGTACTTC
CDR3 length: 14; D gene: .; J gene: TRBJ1-1; V gene: TRBV6-5; clone size: many; CDR3 protein: CASSYIAGNTEAFF; CDR3 DNA: TGTGCCAGCAGTTATATAGCAGGGAACACTGAAGCTTTCTTT
CDR3 length: 14; D gene: .; J gene: TRBJ1-6; V gene: TRBV9; clone size: many; CDR3 protein: CASSANPLDSPLHF; CDR3 DNA: TGTGCCAGCAGCGCTAATCCTCTGGATTCACCCCTCCACTTT
CDR3 length: 14; D gene: .; J gene: TRBJ1-1; V gene: TRBV4-3; clone size: many; CDR3 protein: CASSQGTDNTEAFF; CDR3 DNA: TGCGCCAGCAGCCAAGGGACAGACAACACTGAAGCTTTCTTT
CDR3 length: 14; D gene: .; J gene: TRBJ1-1; V gene: TRBV13; clone size: .; CDR3 protein: CASSDKTWNTEAFF; CDR3 DNA: TGTGCCAGCAGCGACAAGACCTGGAACACTGAAGCTTTCTTT
CDR3 length: 15; D gene: .; J gene: TRBJ1-2; V gene: TRBV29-1; clone size: .; CDR3 protein: CSVEDHLGRFYGYTF; CDR3 DNA: TGCAGCGTTGAAGATCATTTGGGCCGCTTCTATGGCTACACCTTC
CDR3 length: 11; D gene: .; J gene: TRBJ1-1; V gene: TRBV6-2/TRBV6-3; clone size: many; CDR3 protein: CASRTWGEAFF; CDR3 DNA: TGTGCCAGCAGAACCTGGGGGGAAGCTTTCTTT
CDR3 length: 19; D gene: TRBD2; J gene: TRBJ2-1; V gene: TRBV28; clone size: .; CDR3 protein: CASSPGSRLLTSGGNEQFF; CDR3 DNA: TGTGCCAGCAGTCCCGGAAGCCGATTATTGACTAGCGGGGGGAATGAGCAGTTCTTC
CDR3 length: 13; D gene: .; J gene: TRBJ2-7; V gene: TRBV28; clone size: .; CDR3 protein: CASTLSGFYEQYF; CDR3 DNA: TGTGCCAGCACCCTGTCGGGCTTTTACGAGCAGTACTTC
CDR3 length: 14; D gene: .; J gene: TRBJ1-3; V gene: TRBV20-1; clone size: many; CDR3 protein: CSARGGAIGNTIYF; CDR3 DNA: TGCAGTGCTAGGGGCGGGGCGATTGGAAACACCATATATTTT
CDR3 length: 17; D gene: .; J gene: TRBJ1-6; V gene: TRBV6-1; clone size: .; CDR3 protein: CASSGRRDVGYNSPLHF; CDR3 DNA: TGTGCCAGCAGTGGACGTCGGGACGTGGGTTATAATTCACCCCTCCACTTT
CDR3 length: 13; D gene: .; J gene: TRBJ1-5; V gene: TRBV28; clone size: .; CDR3 protein: CASNRGINQPQHF; CDR3 DNA: TGTGCCAGCAATAGGGGGATCAATCAGCCCCAGCATTTT
CDR3 length: 12; D gene: TRBD1; J gene: TRBJ1-1; V gene: TRBV20-1; clone size: many; CDR3 protein: CSAHRGVTGAFF; CDR3 DNA: TGCAGTGCACACAGGGGGGTAACGGGGGCTTTCTTT
CDR3 length: 14; D gene: TRBD2; J gene: TRBJ2-7; V gene: TRBV27; clone size: .; CDR3 protein: CASSPAGRLDEQYF; CDR3 DNA: TGTGCCAGCAGCCCAGCGGGGCGTTTGGACGAGCAGTACTTC
CDR3 length: 14; D gene: TRBD2; J gene: TRBJ2-7; V gene: TRBV6-2/TRBV6-3; clone size: many; CDR3 protein: CASRPAGSSYEQYF; CDR3 DNA: TGTGCCAGCAGGCCAGCGGGGAGCTCCTACGAGCAGTACTTC
CDR3 length: 18; D gene: .; J gene: TRBJ2-7; V gene: TRBV11-2; clone size: many; CDR3 protein: CASSSLPMVGVSGHEQYF; CDR3 DNA: TGTGCCAGCAGCTCACTCCCTATGGTGGGGGTCTCGGGTCACGAGCAGTACTTC
CDR3 length: 14; D gene: TRBD1; J gene: TRBJ1-2; V gene: TRBV20-1; clone size: many; CDR3 protein: CSARSDRDEAGYTF; CDR3 DNA: TGCAGTGCTAGATCGGACAGGGACGAGGCTGGCTACACCTTC
CDR3 length: 17; D gene: .; J gene: TRBJ2-6; V gene: TRBV12-3/TRBV12-4; clone size: many; CDR3 protein: CATRETVLSSGANVLTF; CDR3 DNA: TGTGCCACCAGAGAAACAGTTTTGAGCTCTGGGGCCAACGTCCTGACTTTC
CDR3 length: 13; D gene: TRBD1; J gene: TRBJ1-1; V gene: TRBV30; clone size: many; CDR3 protein: CAGMTGGRTEAFF; CDR3 DNA: TGTGCCGGGATGACAGGGGGTAGAACTGAAGCTTTCTTT
CDR3 length: 17; D gene: TRBD2; J gene: TRBJ2-7; V gene: TRBV11-1; clone size: many; CDR3 protein: CASSSRTTSGASYEQYF; CDR3 DNA: TGTGCCAGCAGCTCGCGAACTACTAGCGGGGCTTCCTACGAGCAGTACTTC
CDR3 length: 14; D gene: .; J gene: TRBJ1-5; V gene: TRBV20-1; clone size: few; CDR3 protein: CSASLGGGNQPQHF; CDR3 DNA: TGCAGTGCTAGCCTGGGAGGGGGCAATCAGCCCCAGCATTTT
CDR3 length: 15; D gene: TRBD1; J gene: TRBJ2-7; V gene: TRBV7-3; clone size: many; CDR3 protein: CASSSPGQGFYEQYF; CDR3 DNA: TGTGCCAGCAGCTCACCGGGACAGGGGTTCTACGAGCAGTACTTC
CDR3 length: 14; D gene: .; J gene: TRBJ1-2; V gene: TRBV29-1; clone size: many; CDR3 protein: CSVVQGWSVYGYTF; CDR3 DNA: TGCAGCGTTGTACAGGGTTGGTCTGTCTATGGCTACACCTTC
CDR3 length: 15; D gene: .; J gene: TRBJ2-7; V gene: TRBV20-1; clone size: few; CDR3 protein: CSARNQGSGSYEQYF; CDR3 DNA: TGCAGTGCTAGAAATCAAGGGAGTGGTTCCTACGAGCAGTACTTC
CDR3 length: 19; D gene: TRBD2; J gene: TRBJ2-5; V gene: TRBV4-1; clone size: .; CDR3 protein: CASSPTTTRPAGGTETQYF; CDR3 DNA: TGCGCCAGCAGCCCCACCACGACTAGGCCGGCGGGAGGTACCGAGACCCAGTACTTC
CDR3 length: 13; D gene: .; J gene: TRBJ1-5; V gene: TRBV11-2; clone size: many; CDR3 protein: CASSSVVGQPQHF; CDR3 DNA: TGTGCCAGCAGCTCCGTGGTGGGTCAGCCCCAGCATTTT
CDR3 length: 14; D gene: TRBD2; J gene: TRBJ2-7; V gene: TRBV7-2; clone size: few; CDR3 protein: CASSSQRGAYEQYF; CDR3 DNA: TGTGCCAGCAGCTCGCAGCGGGGGGCCTACGAGCAGTACTTC
CDR3 length: 16; D gene: TRBD1; J gene: TRBJ1-1; V gene: TRBV11-1; clone size: .; CDR3 protein: CASSLKGTVYKTEAFF; CDR3 DNA: TGTGCCAGCAGCTTAAAGGGGACAGTCTACAAGACTGAAGCTTTCTTT
CDR3 length: 15; D gene: TRBD1; J gene: TRBJ1-2; V gene: TRBV6-9; clone size: many; CDR3 protein: CASRDTGAADYGYTF; CDR3 DNA: TGTGCCAGCAGGGATACAGGGGCGGCTGACTATGGCTACACCTTC
CDR3 length: 14; D gene: .; J gene: TRBJ2-7; V gene: TRBV12-3/TRBV12-4; clone size: many; CDR3 protein: CASSGGVLSYEQYF; CDR3 DNA: TGTGCCAGCAGTGGCGGGGTCCTATCCTACGAGCAGTACTTC